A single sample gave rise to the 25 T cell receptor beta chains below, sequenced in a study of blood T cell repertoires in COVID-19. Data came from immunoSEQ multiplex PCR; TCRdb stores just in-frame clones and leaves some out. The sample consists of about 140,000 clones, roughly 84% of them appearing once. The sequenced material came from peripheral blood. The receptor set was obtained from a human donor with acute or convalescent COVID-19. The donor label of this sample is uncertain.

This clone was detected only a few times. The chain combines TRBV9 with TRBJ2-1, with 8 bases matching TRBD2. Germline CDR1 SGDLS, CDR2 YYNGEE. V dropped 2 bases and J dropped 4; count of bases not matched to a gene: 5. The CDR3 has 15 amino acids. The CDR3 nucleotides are TGTGCCAGCAGCGTCTCGGCGGGGGGATACAATGAGCAGTTCTTC. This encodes CASSVSAGGYNEQFF. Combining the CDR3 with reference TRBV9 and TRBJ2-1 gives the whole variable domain DSGVTQTPKHLITATGQRVTLRCSPRSGDLSVYWYQQSLDQGLQFLIQYYNGEERAKGNILERFSAQQFPDLHSELNLSSLELGDSALYFCASSVSAGGYNEQFFGPGTRLTVL.

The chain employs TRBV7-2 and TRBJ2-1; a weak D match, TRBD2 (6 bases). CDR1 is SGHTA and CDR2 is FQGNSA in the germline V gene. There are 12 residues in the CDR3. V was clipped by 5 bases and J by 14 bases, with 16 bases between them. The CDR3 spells CASSPYGGDEFF. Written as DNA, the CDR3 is TGTGCCAGCAGCCCATACGGCGGGGACGAGTTCTTC. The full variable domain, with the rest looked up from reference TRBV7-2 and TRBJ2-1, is GAGVSQSPSNKVTEKGKDVELRCDPISGHTALYWYRQSLGQGLEFLIYFQGNSAPDKSGLPSDRFSAERTGGSVSTLTIQRTQQEDSAVYLCASSPYGGDEFFGPGTRLTVL.

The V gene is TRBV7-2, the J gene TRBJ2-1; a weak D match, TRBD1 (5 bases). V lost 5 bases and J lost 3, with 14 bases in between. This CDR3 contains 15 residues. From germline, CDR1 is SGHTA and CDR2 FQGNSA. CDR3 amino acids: CASSLLGAIYNEQFF. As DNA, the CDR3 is TGTGCCAGCAGCCTCCTAGGGGCAATCTACAATGAGCAGTTCTTC.

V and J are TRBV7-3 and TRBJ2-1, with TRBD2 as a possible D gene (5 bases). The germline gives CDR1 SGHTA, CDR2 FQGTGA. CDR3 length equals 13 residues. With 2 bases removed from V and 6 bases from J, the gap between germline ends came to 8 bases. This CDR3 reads CASSLGRVNEQFF. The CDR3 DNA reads TGTGCCAGCAGCTTAGGGCGGGTCAATGAGCAGTTCTTC.

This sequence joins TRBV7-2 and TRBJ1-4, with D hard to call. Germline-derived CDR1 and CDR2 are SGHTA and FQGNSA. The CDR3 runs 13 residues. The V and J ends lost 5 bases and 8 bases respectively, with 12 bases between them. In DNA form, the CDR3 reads TGTGCCAGCAGCCAGAGGTTTGGCGAAAAACTGTTTTTT. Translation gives CASSQRFGEKLFF.

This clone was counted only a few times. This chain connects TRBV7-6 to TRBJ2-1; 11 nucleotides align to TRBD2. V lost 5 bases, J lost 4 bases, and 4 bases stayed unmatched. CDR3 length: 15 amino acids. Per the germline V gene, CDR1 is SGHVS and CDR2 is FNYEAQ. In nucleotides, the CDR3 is TGTGCCAGCAGCCCTCGACTAGCGGGGTACAATGAGCAGTTCTTC. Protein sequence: CASSPRLAGYNEQFF.

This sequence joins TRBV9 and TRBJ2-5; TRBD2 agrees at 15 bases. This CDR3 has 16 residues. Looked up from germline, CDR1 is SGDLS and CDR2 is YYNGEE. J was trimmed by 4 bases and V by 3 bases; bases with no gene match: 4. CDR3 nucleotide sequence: TGTGCCAGCAGCGCACCGGGACTAGCGGGAGGAGAGACCCAGTACTTC. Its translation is CASSAPGLAGGETQYF.

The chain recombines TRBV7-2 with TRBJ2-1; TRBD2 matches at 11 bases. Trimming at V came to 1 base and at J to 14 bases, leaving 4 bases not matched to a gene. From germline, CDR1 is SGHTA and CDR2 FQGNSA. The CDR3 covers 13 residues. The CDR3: CASSLGLAGSKFF. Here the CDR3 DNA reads TGTGCCAGCAGCTTAGGACTAGCGGGGAGCAAGTTCTTC.

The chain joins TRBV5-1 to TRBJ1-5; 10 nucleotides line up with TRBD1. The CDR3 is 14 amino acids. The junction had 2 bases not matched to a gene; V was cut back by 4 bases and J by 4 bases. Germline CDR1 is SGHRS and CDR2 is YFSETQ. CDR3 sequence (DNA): TGCGCCAGCAGCCCGGGACAGGGGAATCAGCCCCAGCATTTT. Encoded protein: CASSPGQGNQPQHF. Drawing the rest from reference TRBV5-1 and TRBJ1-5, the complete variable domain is KAGVTQTPRYLIKTRGQQVTLSCSPISGHRSVSWYQQTPGQGLQFLFEYFSETQRNKGNFPGRFSGRQFSNSRSEMNVSTLELGDSALYLCASSPGQGNQPQHFGDGTRLSIL.

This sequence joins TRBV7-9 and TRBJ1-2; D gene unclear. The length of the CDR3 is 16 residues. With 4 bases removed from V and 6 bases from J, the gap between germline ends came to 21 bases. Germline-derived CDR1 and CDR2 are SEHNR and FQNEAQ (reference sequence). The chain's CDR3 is CASSSERVGDNNGYTF. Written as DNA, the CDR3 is TGTGCCAGCAGCTCAGAAAGAGTCGGGGATAATAATGGCTACACCTTC.

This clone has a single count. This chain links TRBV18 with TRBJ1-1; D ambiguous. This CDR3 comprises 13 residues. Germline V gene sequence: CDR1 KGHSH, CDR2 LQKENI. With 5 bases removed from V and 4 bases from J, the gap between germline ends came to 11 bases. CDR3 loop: CASSGLEATEAFF. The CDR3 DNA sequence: TGTGCCAGCTCAGGCTTGGAGGCCACTGAAGCTTTCTTT. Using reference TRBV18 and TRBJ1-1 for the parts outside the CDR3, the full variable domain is NAGVMQNPRHLVRRRGQEARLRCSPMKGHSHVYWYRQLPEEGLKFMVYLQKENIIDESGMPKERFSAEFPKEGPSILRIQQVVRGDSAAYFCASSGLEATEAFFGQGTRLTVV.

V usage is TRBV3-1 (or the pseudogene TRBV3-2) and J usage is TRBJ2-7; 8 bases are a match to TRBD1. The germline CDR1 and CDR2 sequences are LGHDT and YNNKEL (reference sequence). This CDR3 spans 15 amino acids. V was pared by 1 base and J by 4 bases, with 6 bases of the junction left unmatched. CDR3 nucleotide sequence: TGTGCCAGCAGCCAAGTGACCGGACAGGGTTACGAGCAGTACTTC. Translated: CASSQVTGQGYEQYF.

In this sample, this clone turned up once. CDR3 nucleotides: TGTGCCATCAGCGGGACAGCCTACGAGCAGTACGTC. This translates into CAISGTAYEQYV. V gene TRBV10-3 combines with J gene TRBJ2-7, with TRBD1 matching over 7 bases. The germline CDR1 and CDR2 sequences are ENHRY and SYGVKD. The CDR3 runs to 12 residues. After removal of 6 bases from V and 2 bases from J, the junction contained 1 base not matched to a gene.

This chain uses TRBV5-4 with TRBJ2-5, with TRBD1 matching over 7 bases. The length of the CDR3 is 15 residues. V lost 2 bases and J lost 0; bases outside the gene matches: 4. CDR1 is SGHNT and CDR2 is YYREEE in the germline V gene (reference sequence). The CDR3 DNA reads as TGTGCCAGCAGCTTTGGGCAGGGGGACCAAGAGACCCAGTACTTC. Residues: CASSFGQGDQETQYF. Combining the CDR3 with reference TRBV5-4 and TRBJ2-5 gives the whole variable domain ETGVTQSPTHLIKTRGQQVTLRCSSQSGHNTVSWYQQALGQGPQFIFQYYREEENGRGNFPPRFSGLQFPNYSSELNVNALELDDSALYLCASSFGQGDQETQYFGPGTRLLVL.

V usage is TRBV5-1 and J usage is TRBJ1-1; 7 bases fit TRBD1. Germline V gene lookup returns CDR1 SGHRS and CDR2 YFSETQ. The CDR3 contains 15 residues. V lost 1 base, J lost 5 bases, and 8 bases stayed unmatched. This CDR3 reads CASSLYQGEGTEAFF. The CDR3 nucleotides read TGCGCCAGCAGCTTGTATCAGGGGGAAGGAACTGAAGCTTTCTTT.

The CDR3 spells CAWSPGTSGSVIHTQYF. As DNA, the CDR3 is TGTGCCTGGAGTCCCGGGACTAGCGGGAGTGTCATCCATACGCAGTATTTT. The chain recombines TRBV30 with TRBJ2-3; TRBD2 matches at 14 bases. The ends lost 2 bases at V and 7 bases at J; junction bases unmatched: 11. There are 17 residues in the CDR3. CDR1 and CDR2 (germline): GTSNPN, SVGIG (reference sequence).

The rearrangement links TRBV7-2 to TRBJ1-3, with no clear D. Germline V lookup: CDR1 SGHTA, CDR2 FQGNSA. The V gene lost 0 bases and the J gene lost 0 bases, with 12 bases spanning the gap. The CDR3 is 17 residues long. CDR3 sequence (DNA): TGTGCCAGCAGCTTAGCGGCCGCAGCGATCTCTGGAAACACCATATATTTT. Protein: CASSLAAAAISGNTIYF.

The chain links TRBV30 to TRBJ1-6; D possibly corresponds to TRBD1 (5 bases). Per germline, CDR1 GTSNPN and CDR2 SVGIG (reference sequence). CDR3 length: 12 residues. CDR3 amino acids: CAYLNGGSPLHF. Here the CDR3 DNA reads TGTGCTTACCTCAACGGGGGTTCACCCCTCCACTTT.

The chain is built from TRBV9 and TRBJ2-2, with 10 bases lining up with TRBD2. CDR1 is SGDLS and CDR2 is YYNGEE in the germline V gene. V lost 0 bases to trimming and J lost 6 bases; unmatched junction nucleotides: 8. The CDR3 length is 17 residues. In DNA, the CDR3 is TGTGCCAGCAGCGTAGAGCTAGCGGGGGCCGCGGCCGGGGAGCTGTTTTTT. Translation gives CASSVELAGAAAGELFF.

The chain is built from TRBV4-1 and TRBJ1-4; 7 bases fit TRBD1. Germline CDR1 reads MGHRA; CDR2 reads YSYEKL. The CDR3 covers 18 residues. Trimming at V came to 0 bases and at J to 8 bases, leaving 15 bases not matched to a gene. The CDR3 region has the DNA TGCGCCAGCAGCCAAGATGGGACAGCCAGACTTGGAAGGGAAAAACTGTTTTTT. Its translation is CASSQDGTARLGREKLFF.

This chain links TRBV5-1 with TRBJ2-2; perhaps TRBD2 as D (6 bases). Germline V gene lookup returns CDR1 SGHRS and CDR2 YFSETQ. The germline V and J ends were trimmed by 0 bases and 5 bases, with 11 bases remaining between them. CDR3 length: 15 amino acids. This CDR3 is CASSLAEAGTGELFF. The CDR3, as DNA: TGCGCCAGCAGCTTGGCAGAGGCGGGGACCGGGGAGCTGTTTTTT.

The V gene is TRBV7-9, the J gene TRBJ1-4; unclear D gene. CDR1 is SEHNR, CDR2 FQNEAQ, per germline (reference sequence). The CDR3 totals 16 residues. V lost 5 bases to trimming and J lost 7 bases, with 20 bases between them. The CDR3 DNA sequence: TGTGCCAGCAGCCCCCCACGGGCCACCCGGGGTGAAAAACTGTTTTTT. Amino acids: CASSPPRATRGEKLFF.

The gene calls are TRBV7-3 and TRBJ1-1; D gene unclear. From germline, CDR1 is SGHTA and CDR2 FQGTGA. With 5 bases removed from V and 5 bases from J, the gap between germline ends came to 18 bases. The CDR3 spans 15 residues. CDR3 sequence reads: CASSPAHWMRTEAFF. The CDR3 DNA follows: TGTGCCAGCAGCCCCGCCCATTGGATGAGGACTGAAGCTTTCTTT. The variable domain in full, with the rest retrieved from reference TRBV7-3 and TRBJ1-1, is GAGVSQTPSNKVTEKGKYVELRCDPISGHTALYWYRQSLGQGPEFLIYFQGTGAADDSGLPNDRFFAVRPEGSVSTLKIQRTERGDSAVYLCASSPAHWMRTEAFFGQGTRLTVV.

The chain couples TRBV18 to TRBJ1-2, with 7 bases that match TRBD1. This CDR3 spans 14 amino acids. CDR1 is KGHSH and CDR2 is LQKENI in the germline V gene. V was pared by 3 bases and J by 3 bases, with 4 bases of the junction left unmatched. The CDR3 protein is CASSPSRGHYGYTF. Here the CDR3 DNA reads TGTGCCAGCTCACCGTCTAGGGGGCACTATGGCTACACCTTC.

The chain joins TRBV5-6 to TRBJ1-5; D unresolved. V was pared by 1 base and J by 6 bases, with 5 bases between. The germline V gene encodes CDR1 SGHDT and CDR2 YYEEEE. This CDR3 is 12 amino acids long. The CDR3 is CASSLSSQPQHF. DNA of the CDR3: TGTGCCAGCAGCTTGTCGTCTCAGCCCCAGCATTTT. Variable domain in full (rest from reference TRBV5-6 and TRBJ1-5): DAGVTQSPTHLIKTRGQQVTLRCSPKSGHDTVSWYQQALGQGPQFIFQYYEEEERQRGNFPDRFSGHQFPNYSSELNVNALLLGDSALYLCASSLSSQPQHFGDGTRLSIL.